The TCR beta chain under discussion was sequenced for a study of control samples from healthy donors and cancer patients. This clone was recorded only once. Germline assignment: CDR1 SGHDN and CDR2 FVKESK. V dropped 4 bases and J dropped 7 bases, with 16 bases sitting between them. The CDR3 loop spans 14 amino acids. The data were produced by immunoSEQ multiplex PCR, yet TCRdb's version contains in-frame clones alone and is incomplete. Here the sample spans 130,000 to 150,000 clones, more than 85% being singletons. Sequencing used blood. The chain carries TRBV14 and TRBJ1-1; D is perhaps TRBD1 (6 bases). The TCR was taken from a woman aged 25 to 39 in good health. DNA of the CDR3: TGTGCCAGCAGCCCCAGCGGCGCAGGGGATGAAGCTTTCTTT. It yields the protein CASSPSGAGDEAFF.